The T cell receptor (beta chain) under discussion was sequenced for a study of naive and memory T cell subsets. An equimolar mix of two oligonucleotides served as the beta constant-region primer for TRBC1 and TRBC2. Nested alpha and beta constant-region primers with the SP2 primer drove four PCR rounds on ligated cDNA. Each CDR3 protein gets one entry after TCRdb re-called the UMI-ligation and nested PCR reads with MiXCR. Among approximately 80,000 distinct CDR3 sequences listed, over 8.5% were seen once. Cells stained for CD3, CD4, CD8, CD45RA, CD27 and viability were sorted into four CD45RA/CD27 subsets. Worth noting for this clonotype: Its antigen remains unidentified.

Study results and caveats: In naive cells, over 85% of TCR sequences were seen only once.

CDR1 LNHNV and CDR2 YYDKDF come from the germline V gene (reference sequence). Trimming shortened V by 0 bases and J by 5 bases, and 14 bases separated the two germline ends. The CDR3 contains 15 residues. The V and J genes are TRBV15 and TRBJ2-7, with D tentatively TRBD2 (5 bases). This TCR was recovered from a human donor in good health. Sequenced sample: naive CD8+ T cells from blood. The CDR3 here is CATSRDLLARDEQYF. CDR3 nucleotides: TGTGCCACCAGCAGAGATCTCCTGGCGCGGGACGAGCAGTACTTC.